One and the same sample provided the 10 T cell receptor beta chains below, sequenced in a study of blood T cell repertoires in COVID-19. The method was immunoSEQ multiplex PCR; TCRdb's version includes in-frame clones alone and lacks a portion of them. The top ten clones hold approximately 11% of a sample with some 160,000 clones, more than 65% of them seen once. Sequences were obtained from peripheral blood. Source of these receptors: a man between 70 and 80 years old with active or convalescent COVID-19.

This chain joins TRBV24-1 and TRBJ2-3; D is possibly TRBD1 (6 bases). CDR1 and CDR2 (germline): KGHDR, SFDVKD. The CDR3 has 17 residues. V lost 3 bases and J lost 0, with 15 bases in between. The CDR3 protein is CATSDKHGTPSTDTQYF. In nucleotides, the CDR3 is TGTGCCACCAGTGATAAACATGGGACACCTAGCACAGATACGCAGTATTTT.

The rearrangement links TRBV19 to TRBJ1-2; D not resolved. Trimming stripped 4 bases from V and 0 bases from J, with 6 bases between. The germline CDR1 and CDR2 sequences are LNHDA and SQIVND (reference sequence). The CDR3 has 13 amino acids. The chain's CDR3 is CASSSRTNYGYTF. The CDR3, as DNA: TGTGCCAGTAGTAGCAGGACTAACTATGGCTACACCTTC.

The sample holds many counts of this clone. The genes are TRBV4-1 and TRBJ2-7, with D perhaps TRBD2 (6 bases). Germline CDR1 is MGHRA and CDR2 is YSYEKL. Trimming took 4 bases from V and 3 from J, leaving 16 bases between them. This CDR3 is 15 amino acids long. As DNA, the CDR3 is TGCGCCAGCAGCCCCATCGGAGGCGGGGACTACGAGCAGTACTTC. This translates into CASSPIGGGDYEQYF.

This clone was detected only once. This chain uses TRBV2 with TRBJ2-3, with 9 bases that match TRBD2. The junction had 10 bases not matched to a gene; V was cut back by 6 bases and J by 3 bases. The germline CDR1 and CDR2 sequences are SNHLY and FYNNEI. The CDR3 loop spans 16 amino acids. CDR3 nucleotides: TGTGCCAGCAGCCTTCGATATAGCGGGAGTACAGATACGCAGTATTTT. This codes for CASSLRYSGSTDTQYF.

The V call is TRBV10-1, the J call TRBJ1-2; D unresolved. Germline V CDR1 and CDR2: WNHNN, SYGVQD (reference sequence). The V gene lost 6 bases and the J gene lost 6 bases, with 23 bases spanning the gap. CDR3 length: 16 amino acids. The CDR3 bases are TGCGCCAGCAGAGTAGTCCCTATCGGAGAAGTGAATGGCTACACCTTC. Encoded protein: CASRVVPIGEVNGYTF.

The rearrangement links TRBV12-3 or TRBV12-4 to TRBJ1-5; D unclear. Trimming left V 5 bases short and J 3 bases short, with 8 bases between. The CDR3 spans 13 residues. The CDR3 is CASSASVNQPQHF. For the CDR3, the DNA is TGTGCCAGCAGTGCATCAGTCAATCAGCCCCAGCATTTT.

The CDR3 spells CASSFMPGAPDEAFF. The CDR3 DNA sequence: TGCGCCAGCAGCTTCATGCCGGGAGCCCCAGATGAAGCTTTCTTT. V gene TRBV5-1 combines with J gene TRBJ1-1; D not certain. This CDR3 contains 15 residues. V lost 2 bases, J lost 7 bases, and 18 bases lay in between. Per the germline V gene, CDR1 is SGHRS and CDR2 is YFSETQ.

CDR3 in amino acids: CASSQEPGTRSPYEQYF. Written as DNA, the CDR3 is TGTGCCAGCAGCCAAGAGCCCGGGACTAGAAGCCCCTACGAGCAGTACTTC. This rearrangement joins TRBV3-1 (or the pseudogene TRBV3-2) to TRBJ2-7; 8 positions match TRBD2. Germline assignment: CDR1 LGHDT and CDR2 YNNKEL (reference sequence). CDR3 length: 17 amino acids. Losses at the gene ends were 0 bases for V and 2 bases for J; bases not matched to a gene: 9.

The genes are TRBV9 and TRBJ2-5; D gene ambiguous. The V end was cut by 4 bases, the J end by 5 bases, with 9 bases between. Per germline, CDR1 SGDLS and CDR2 YYNGEE. The CDR3 contains 12 residues. CDR3 sequence: CASSPIQETQYF. In nucleotides, the CDR3 is TGTGCCAGCAGCCCAATACAGGAGACCCAGTACTTC.

This rearrangement joins TRBV5-1 to TRBJ2-5; 7 bases agree with TRBD2. J was trimmed by 2 bases and V by 4 bases; bases with no gene match: 8. From germline, CDR1 is SGHRS and CDR2 YFSETQ. This CDR3 comprises 15 residues. CDR3 residues: CASSPRTGGQETQYF. The CDR3 DNA reads as TGCGCCAGCAGCCCCCGCACGGGGGGACAAGAGACCCAGTACTTC.